The clone carrying this T cell receptor (beta chain) appeared a few times. Its antigen is unidentified. This sample is part of a study of response to subunit inactivated influenza vaccine. Findings and limits, study-wide: There was a suggestion from the authors that each seasonal influenza vaccination recruits few new T cells.

V dropped 0 bases and J dropped 9 bases, with 15 bases sitting between them. Germline V gene sequence: CDR1 LNHNV, CDR2 YYDKDF (reference sequence). The CDR3 is 16 amino acids. TCRdb reprocessed the RT-PCR reads via MiXCR and lists one record per CDR3 protein. The sample consists of approximately 530,000 distinct CDR3 sequences, roughly 13% of them appearing once. Sequencing was performed on PBMCs from blood, taken more than 35 days after vaccination. This rearrangement joins TRBV15 to TRBJ1-6, with D perhaps TRBD1 (5 bases). The clonotype was recovered from a man aged 50 to 59 who received an inactivated influenza vaccine. The CDR3 nucleotides read TGTGCCACCAGCAGAGACAAGGACACTGGGAGTTCACCCCTCCACTTT. Amino acid sequence: CATSRDKDTGSSPLHF.